What follows describes a single T cell receptor beta chain. Amplification used 60 Vbeta primers and 13 Jbeta primers. TCRdb's copy holds only in-frame clones and misses some; the assay was immunoSEQ multiplex PCR. The sample has under 200,000 clones, approximately 78% seen once. The sample comes from a study of cytomegalovirus exposure and HLA in healthy donors. V lost 5 bases and J lost 0; bases outside the gene matches: 10. The CDR3 length is 18 residues. In germline, CDR1 is MNHEY, CDR2 SMNVEV (reference sequence). The receptor was derived from a woman under 30 in good health and CMV-seronegative. The chain carries TRBV27 and TRBJ2-2, with 9 bases that match TRBD1. The source material was PBMCs. The CDR3 DNA sequence: TGTGCCAGCAGTCTCCCTACAGGGGGCTCCTCGAACACCGGGGAGCTGTTTTTT. Translated, it gives CASSLPTGGSSNTGELFF.